This passage covers 6 T cell receptor beta chains from one sample sequenced in a study of shared clonotypes between healthy human individuals. Data came from immunoSEQ multiplex PCR; TCRdb stores just in-frame clones and leaves some out. The sample records around 2.3 million clones, around 95% being singletons. The specimen sequenced was naive CD4+ T cells sorted from blood. Subset described: CD45RA+ positively selected. The receptors stem from a man aged 18 to 29 in good health.

Comments on this clone: The same CDR3 can be traced to other DNA sequences in this sample. This rearrangement joins TRBV6-6 to TRBJ2-3; D is unresolved. Germline lookup yields CDR1 MNHNY and CDR2 SVGAGI (reference sequence). Trimming took off 6 bases at V and 0 bases at J, with 4 bases between the two ends. CDR3 length: 12 residues. CDR3 coding DNA: TGTGCCAGCAGCCCCAGCACAGATACGCAGTATTTT. As protein: CASSPSTDTQYF.

V usage is TRBV2 and J usage is TRBJ2-1; 7 nucleotides line up with TRBD1. There are 15 residues in the CDR3. Unmatched junction bases numbered 11, after V lost 5 bases and J lost 7 bases. Germline values: CDR1 SNHLY, CDR2 FYNNEI. CDR3 bases: TGTGCCAGCAGTCCTATGACAGGGAAAGGAAATGAGCAGTTCTTC. This gives the protein CASSPMTGKGNEQFF.

V and J are TRBV7-9 and TRBJ2-7; D possibly corresponds to TRBD2 (8 bases). Trimming took 5 bases from V and 0 from J, leaving 20 bases between them. The CDR3 runs to 17 residues. Looked up from germline, CDR1 is SEHNR and CDR2 is FQNEAQ (reference sequence). This chain's CDR3 is CASSTGGDSYISYEQYF. CDR3 nucleotides: TGTGCCAGCAGCACCGGGGGGGACAGCTACATCTCCTACGAGCAGTACTTC.

The rearrangement links TRBV4-2 to TRBJ2-1; TRBD2 matches 9 bases. Trimming took 3 bases from V and 5 from J; bases not matched to a gene: 2. The CDR3 runs 14 residues. The germline gives CDR1 LGHNA, CDR2 YNFKEQ. The CDR3 bases are TGTGCCAGCAGCCAGTTAGCGGGGGACAATGAGCAGTTCTTC. Its protein is CASSQLAGDNEQFF.

This chain connects TRBV30 to TRBJ1-3; D uncertain. In germline, CDR1 is GTSNPN, CDR2 SVGIG (reference sequence). The CDR3 loop spans 15 amino acids. V was shortened by 1 base and J by 4 bases, with 14 bases between the two germline ends. CDR3 in DNA: TGTGCCTGGAGTGCCCCCGGGAACTTAGGAAACACCATATATTTT. It yields the protein CAWSAPGNLGNTIYF.

V and J are TRBV4-3 and TRBJ2-5; 7 positions agree with TRBD1. The CDR3 is made up of 15 amino acids. Germline loops: CDR1 LGHNA, CDR2 YSLEER. V shed 0 bases and J 2 bases; nucleotides not matched to a gene: 3. CDR3 loop: CASSQEQGQQETQYF. CDR3 bases: TGCGCCAGCAGCCAAGAACAGGGGCAACAAGAGACCCAGTACTTC.